This T cell receptor (beta chain) derives from a study of shared clonotypes between healthy human individuals. Study-level points and caveats: Researchers found naive subsets generally carried larger estimated richness than memory subsets.

For each subset, genomic DNA was distributed in equal portions over several immunoSEQ plates. Using immunoSEQ multiplex PCR, the repertoire was profiled, and TCRdb retains in-frame clones only, with some absent. The sample records roughly 760,000 clones, approximately 79% being singletons. As regards this clone: Antigen unknown.

The CDR3 sequence is 15 residues long. CDR1 and CDR2 (germline): MNHEY, SVGAGI. Between the trimmed V and J ends, which lost 8 bases and 0 bases, there was a span of 17 bases. Sequenced sample: memory CD4+ T cells sorted from blood. Documented subset: CD45RA-negative fraction. This clonotype was obtained from a woman under 40 in good health. The rearrangement joins TRBV6-5 to TRBJ2-7; a weak D match, TRBD2 (6 bases). The CDR3 loop is CASLKRRGNSYEQYF. The CDR3, as DNA: TGTGCCAGCCTCAAGAGGCGGGGAAACTCCTACGAGCAGTACTTC.